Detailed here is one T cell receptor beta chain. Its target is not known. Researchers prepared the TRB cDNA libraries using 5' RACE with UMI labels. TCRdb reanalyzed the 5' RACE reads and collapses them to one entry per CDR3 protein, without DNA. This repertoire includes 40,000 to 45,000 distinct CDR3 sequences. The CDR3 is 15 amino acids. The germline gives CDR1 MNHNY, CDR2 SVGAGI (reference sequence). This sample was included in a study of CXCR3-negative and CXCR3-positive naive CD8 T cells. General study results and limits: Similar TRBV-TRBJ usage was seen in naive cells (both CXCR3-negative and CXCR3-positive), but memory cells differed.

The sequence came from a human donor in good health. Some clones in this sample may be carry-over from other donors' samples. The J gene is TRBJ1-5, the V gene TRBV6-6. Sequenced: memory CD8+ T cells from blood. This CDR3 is CASSLLEDGGQPQHF.